This TCR beta chain was captured in a study of T-cell memory formation after mild COVID-19. About this clonotype itself: What it recognizes is unknown.

TCRdb called the 5' RACE reads again in MiXCR, with one record for every CDR3 protein. The sample yields about 560,000 distinct CDR3 sequences, approximately 15% seen once. Study conclusions and caveats: Memory sampled before infection contained some responding clones, suggesting cross-reactive memory joined. Later expanders leaned CD4+, whereas day 15 to 85 contracting clones were balanced CD4/CD8.

The sequencing input was PBMCs or a T cell subset sorted from them (not recorded which). The TCR comes from an adult woman who had mild COVID-19 (a few samples of this study predate the infection). Cell type and time point are not known.

CDR3 bases: TGTGCCAGCAGTGCTACAGCGGGAGTTTCCTACGAGCAGTACTTC. Translating gives CASSATAGVSYEQYF. The chain uses TRBV12-3 or TRBV12-4 and TRBJ2-7; 8 bases fit TRBD2. J lost 1 base, V lost 5 bases, and 7 bases had no gene match. The CDR3 loop spans 15 amino acids.